Presented here are 19 T cell receptor beta chains from one specimen sequenced in a study of T cell responses to AZD1222 COVID-19 vaccine. TCRdb's copy holds only in-frame clones and misses some; the assay was immunoSEQ multiplex PCR. The table shows some 120,000 clones, with 88% occurring only once. The sample was peripheral blood, taken 28 days after the second AZD1222 dose. Every receptor here comes from an adult who received the AZD1222 COVID-19 vaccine.

V gene TRBV19 combines with J gene TRBJ2-2, with 7 positions matching TRBD1. The CDR3 extends over 13 amino acids. Germline CDR1 and CDR2: LNHDA and SQIVND (reference sequence). Losses at the gene ends were 10 bases for V and 4 bases for J; bases not matched to a gene: 6. CDR3 sequence reads: CAIDRDPTGELFF. Written as DNA, the CDR3 is TGTGCCATTGACAGGGACCCCACCGGGGAGCTGTTTTTT.

J is TRBJ1-1 and V is TRBV3-1 (or the pseudogene TRBV3-2), with a possible D match to TRBD1 (6 bases). The V end lost 1 base, the J end lost 6 bases, and 15 bases lay between the germline ends. Germline values: CDR1 LGHDT, CDR2 YNNKEL (reference sequence). CDR3 length: 15 amino acids. The CDR3 nucleotides read TGTGCCAGCAGCCAAGCGGAGAGGGGGGGTTCTGAAGCTTTCTTT. This translates into CASSQAERGGSEAFF.

The chain has TRBV7-9 and TRBJ1-2; D remains unclear. Trimming pared 1 base from V and 6 bases from J, leaving 9 bases between. Germline values: CDR1 SEHNR, CDR2 FQNEAQ (reference sequence). CDR3 length: 13 residues. DNA for the CDR3: TGTGCCAGCAGCTTAGGAACAGAGCATGGCTACACCTTC. It codes for CASSLGTEHGYTF.

This chain links TRBV2 with TRBJ2-6; D is ambiguous. CDR1 and CDR2 from the germline V gene are SNHLY and FYNNEI. The CDR3 loop spans 14 amino acids. Trimming removed 8 bases at V and 0 bases at J, with 8 bases between. The CDR3 nucleotides read TGTGCCAGCCGACGAGCCTCTGGGGCCAACGTCCTGACTTTC. Its translation: CASRRASGANVLTF.

This sequence joins TRBV24-1 and TRBJ1-5, with 8 positions matching TRBD1. CDR1 and CDR2 from the germline V gene are KGHDR and SFDVKD. The CDR3 is made up of 15 amino acids. V lost 7 bases, J lost 1 base, and 5 bases stayed unmatched. In DNA, the CDR3 is TGTGCCACCAGCAAGACAGGGGCGAGCAATCAGCCCCAGCATTTT. Protein product: CATSKTGASNQPQHF.

The chain recombines TRBV5-1 with TRBJ1-1; D unclear. Trimming cost V 2 bases and J 1 base, with 9 bases left between them. Germline V lookup: CDR1 SGHRS, CDR2 YFSETQ. The CDR3 is 14 amino acids. This chain's CDR3 is CASSFLSENTEAFF. In DNA form, the CDR3 reads TGCGCCAGCAGCTTTCTATCCGAGAACACTGAAGCTTTCTTT.

The rearrangement joins TRBV5-4 to TRBJ1-1, with no clear D. The CDR3 loop spans 13 amino acids. V was trimmed by 2 bases and J by 1 base, leaving 6 bases between them. The V gene's germline CDR1 is SGHNT and CDR2 YYREEE (reference sequence). The CDR3 protein is CASSLDWNTEAFF. As DNA, the CDR3 is TGTGCCAGCAGCTTAGACTGGAACACTGAAGCTTTCTTT.

The genes are TRBV19 and TRBJ2-7; D not certain. The length of the CDR3 is 12 residues. Germline lookup yields CDR1 LNHDA and CDR2 SQIVND (reference sequence). Trimming took off 2 bases at V and 6 bases at J, with 8 bases between the two ends. The CDR3 protein is CASSIRIAEQYF. CDR3 DNA: TGTGCCAGTAGTATAAGAATTGCCGAGCAGTACTTC.

The chain combines TRBV6-2 or TRBV6-3 with TRBJ2-2; D gene uncertain. Trimming left V 2 bases short and J 6 bases short, with 7 bases between. The germline V gene has CDR1 MNHEY and CDR2 SVGEGT. The CDR3 loop spans 13 amino acids. The CDR3 nucleotides read TGTGCCAGCAGTTACGGTTTTGCCGGGGAGCTGTTTTTT. Residues: CASSYGFAGELFF.

The chain recombines TRBV5-1 with TRBJ1-4; 8 bases map to TRBD1. V trimming: 0 bases; J trimming: 8 bases; junction bases outside the gene matches: 3. The CDR3 covers 14 residues. CDR1 and CDR2 from the germline V gene are SGHRS and YFSETQ. CDR3 nucleotide sequence: TGCGCCAGCAGCTTGGGGACAGGGAGCGAAAAACTGTTTTTT. Residues: CASSLGTGSEKLFF.

The chain has TRBV5-1 and TRBJ1-4; TRBD1 matches 7 bases. The V and J ends lost 4 bases and 4 bases, in that order; junction bases with no gene match: 10. CDR3 length equals 16 residues. CDR1 and CDR2 (germline): SGHRS, YFSETQ. CDR3 nucleotides: TGCGCCAGCAGCAGCGCCGGGGACAGTCTTAATGAAAAACTGTTTTTT. The encoded protein is CASSSAGDSLNEKLFF.

The chain couples TRBV5-1 to TRBJ2-5, with TRBD2 as a possible D gene (6 bases). Trimming cost V 1 base and J 1 base, with 11 bases left between them. CDR3 length equals 15 residues. Germline CDR1 is SGHRS and CDR2 is YFSETQ. DNA of the CDR3: TGCGCCAGCAGCTTGAATACTAGCCCCCAAGAGACCCAGTACTTC. Amino acid sequence: CASSLNTSPQETQYF. The variable domain in full, completed from reference TRBV5-1 and TRBJ2-5, reads KAGVTQTPRYLIKTRGQQVTLSCSPISGHRSVSWYQQTPGQGLQFLFEYFSETQRNKGNFPGRFSGRQFSNSRSEMNVSTLELGDSALYLCASSLNTSPQETQYFGPGTRLLVL.

This sequence joins TRBV7-2 and TRBJ1-6; TRBD1 might be the D (5 bases). The CDR3 totals 15 residues. Looked up from germline, CDR1 is SGHTA and CDR2 is FQGNSA. Trimming shortened V by 2 bases and J by 6 bases, and 11 bases separated the two germline ends. Here the CDR3 reads CASSLWGRVNSPLHF. In nucleotides, the CDR3 is TGTGCCAGCAGCTTATGGGGCAGGGTTAATTCACCCCTCCACTTT.

This clone is a singleton in its sample. The chain uses TRBV4-2 and TRBJ2-7, with D unclear. There are 14 residues in the CDR3. Trimming took off 4 bases at V and 4 bases at J, with 14 bases between the two ends. The germline V gene encodes CDR1 LGHNA and CDR2 YNFKEQ. The CDR3 here is CASSLPGRGYEQYF. CDR3 coding DNA: TGTGCCAGCAGCCTCCCTGGTCGCGGTTACGAGCAGTACTTC.

This chain joins TRBV6-5 and TRBJ1-2; TRBD1 might be the D (5 bases). Per the germline V gene, CDR1 is MNHEY and CDR2 is SVGAGI. V was cut by 6 bases and J by 0 bases, with 8 bases left in between. This CDR3 has 13 residues. The CDR3 reads CASRRGANYGYTF. CDR3 nucleotides: TGTGCCAGCAGGAGGGGAGCTAACTATGGCTACACCTTC.

The genes are TRBV6-2 or TRBV6-3 and TRBJ1-4; possibly TRBD1 for D (6 bases). The V gene's germline CDR1 is MNHEY and CDR2 SVGEGT. There are 14 residues in the CDR3. V was trimmed by 2 bases and J by 6 bases, leaving 10 bases between them. This CDR3 is CASSYQGTDEKLFF. In DNA, the CDR3 is TGTGCCAGCAGTTACCAGGGGACGGATGAAAAACTGTTTTTT.

This chain connects TRBV29-1 to TRBJ1-2; TRBD1 matches at 8 bases. The germline V gene has CDR1 SQVTM and CDR2 ANQGSEA. The trim removed 6 bases at V and 6 bases at J, leaving 6 bases unmatched. This CDR3 comprises 12 residues. This chain's CDR3 is CSVRGQDDGYTF. In nucleotides, the CDR3 is TGCAGCGTCCGGGGACAGGACGATGGCTACACCTTC.

V gene TRBV7-9 combines with J gene TRBJ2-1; D gene unclear. Germline values: CDR1 SEHNR, CDR2 FQNEAQ (reference sequence). The CDR3 consists of 13 residues. V lost 1 base, J lost 6 bases, and 7 bases lay in between. For the CDR3, the DNA is TGTGCCAGCAGCTTAGAGGGCGGCAATGAGCAGTTCTTC. This translates into CASSLEGGNEQFF.

This rearrangement joins TRBV10-3 to TRBJ2-5; 7 nucleotides align to TRBD1. Looked up from germline, CDR1 is ENHRY and CDR2 is SYGVKD. V shed 4 bases and J 0 bases; nucleotides not matched to a gene: 5. The CDR3 runs to 15 residues. The CDR3 DNA is TGTGCCATCAGTGTACAGGGGCAAGACCAAGAGACCCAGTACTTC. Translation gives CAISVQGQDQETQYF.